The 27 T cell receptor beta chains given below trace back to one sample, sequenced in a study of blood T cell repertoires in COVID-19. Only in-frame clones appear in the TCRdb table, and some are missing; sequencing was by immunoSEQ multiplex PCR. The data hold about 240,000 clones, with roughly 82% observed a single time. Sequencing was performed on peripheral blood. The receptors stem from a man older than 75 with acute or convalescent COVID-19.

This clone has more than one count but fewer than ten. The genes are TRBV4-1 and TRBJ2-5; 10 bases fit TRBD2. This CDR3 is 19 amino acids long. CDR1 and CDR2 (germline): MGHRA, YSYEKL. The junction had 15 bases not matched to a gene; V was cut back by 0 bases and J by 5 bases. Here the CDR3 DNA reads TGCGCCAGCAGCCAAGAGGACAGCGGGAGGGCGAGTTTCGGGGAGACCCAGTACTTC. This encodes CASSQEDSGRASFGETQYF.

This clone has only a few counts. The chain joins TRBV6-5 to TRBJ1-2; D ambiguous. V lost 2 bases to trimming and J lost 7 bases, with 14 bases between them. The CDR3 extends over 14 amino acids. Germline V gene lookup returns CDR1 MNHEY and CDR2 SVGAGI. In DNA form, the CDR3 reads TGTGCCAGCAGTTACGTGCCAGGCCTTAGTGGCTACACCTTC. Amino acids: CASSYVPGLSGYTF.

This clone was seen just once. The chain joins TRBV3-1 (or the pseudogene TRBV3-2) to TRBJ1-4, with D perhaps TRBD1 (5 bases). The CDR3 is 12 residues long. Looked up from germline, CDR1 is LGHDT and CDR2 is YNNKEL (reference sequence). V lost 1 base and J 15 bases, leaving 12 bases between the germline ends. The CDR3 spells CASSQVTGVMFF. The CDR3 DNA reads TGTGCCAGCAGCCAAGTTACGGGGGTGATGTTTTTT.

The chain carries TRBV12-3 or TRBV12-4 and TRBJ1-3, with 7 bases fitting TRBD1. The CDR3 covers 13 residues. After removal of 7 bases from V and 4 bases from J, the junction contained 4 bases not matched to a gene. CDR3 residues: CASILQGGNTIYF. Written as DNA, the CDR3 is TGTGCCAGCATCCTACAGGGGGGAAACACCATATATTTT.

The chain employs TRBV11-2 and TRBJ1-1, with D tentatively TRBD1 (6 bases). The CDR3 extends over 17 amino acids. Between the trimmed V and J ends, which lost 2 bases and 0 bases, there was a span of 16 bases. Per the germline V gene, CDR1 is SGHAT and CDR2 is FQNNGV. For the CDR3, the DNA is TGTGCCAGCAGCTTACCGCCCGGGGGGGCCATGAACACTGAAGCTTTCTTT. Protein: CASSLPPGGAMNTEAFF.

CDR3 nucleotide sequence: TGTGCCAGCAGGCCAGGGGGCCCAAACTATGGCTACACCTTC. Its translation is CASRPGGPNYGYTF. This chain connects TRBV7-2 to TRBJ1-2; TRBD1 matches 8 bases. Germline loops: CDR1 SGHTA, CDR2 FQGNSA. V trimming: 6 bases; J trimming: 2 bases; junction bases outside the gene matches: 5. CDR3 length equals 14 residues.

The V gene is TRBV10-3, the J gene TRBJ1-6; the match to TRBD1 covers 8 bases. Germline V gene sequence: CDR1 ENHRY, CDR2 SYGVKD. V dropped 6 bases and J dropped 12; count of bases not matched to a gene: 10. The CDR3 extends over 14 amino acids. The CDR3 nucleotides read TGTGCCATCAGCCAGGACAGGGAGCTTGGACCCCTCCACTTT. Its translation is CAISQDRELGPLHF.

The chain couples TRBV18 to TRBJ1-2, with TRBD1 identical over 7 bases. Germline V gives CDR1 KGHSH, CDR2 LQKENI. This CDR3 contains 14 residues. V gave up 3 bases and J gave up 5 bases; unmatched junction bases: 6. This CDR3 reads CASSPPGTAYGYTF. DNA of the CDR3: TGTGCCAGCTCACCGCCCGGGACAGCGTATGGCTACACCTTC.

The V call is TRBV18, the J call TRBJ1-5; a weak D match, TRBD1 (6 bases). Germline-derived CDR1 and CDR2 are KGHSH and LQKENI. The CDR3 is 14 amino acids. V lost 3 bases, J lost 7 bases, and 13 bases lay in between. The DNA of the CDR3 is TGTGCCAGCTCACCCGGACAGAGCGAACAGCCCCAGCATTTT. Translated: CASSPGQSEQPQHF.

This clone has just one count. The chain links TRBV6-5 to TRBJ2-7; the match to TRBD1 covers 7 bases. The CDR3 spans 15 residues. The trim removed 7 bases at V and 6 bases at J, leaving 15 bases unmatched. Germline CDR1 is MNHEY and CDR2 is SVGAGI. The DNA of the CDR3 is TGTGCCAGCAATACGCGACAGGGTGATCGTAGCGAGCAGTACTTC. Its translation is CASNTRQGDRSEQYF.

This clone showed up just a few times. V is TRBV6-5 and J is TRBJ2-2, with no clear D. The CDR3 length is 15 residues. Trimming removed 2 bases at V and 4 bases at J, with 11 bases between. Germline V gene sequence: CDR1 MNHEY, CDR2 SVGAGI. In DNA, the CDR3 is TGTGCCAGCAGTTACCGGGTCGGGTCCACCGGGGAGCTGTTTTTT. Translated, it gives CASSYRVGSTGELFF.

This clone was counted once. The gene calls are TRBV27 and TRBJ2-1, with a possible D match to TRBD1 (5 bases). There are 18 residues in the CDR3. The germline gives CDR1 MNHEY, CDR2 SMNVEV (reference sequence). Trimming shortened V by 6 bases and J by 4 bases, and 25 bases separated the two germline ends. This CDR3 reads CASRPLAGAQGSYNEQFF. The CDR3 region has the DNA TGTGCCAGCAGGCCTCTCGCTGGGGCCCAAGGAAGTTACAATGAGCAGTTCTTC.

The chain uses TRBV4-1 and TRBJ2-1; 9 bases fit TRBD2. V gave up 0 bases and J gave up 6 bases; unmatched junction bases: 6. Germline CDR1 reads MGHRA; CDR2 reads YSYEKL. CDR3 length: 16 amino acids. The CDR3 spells CASSQEEGLAGNEQFF. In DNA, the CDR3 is TGCGCCAGCAGCCAAGAGGAGGGACTAGCAGGCAATGAGCAGTTCTTC.

CDR3: CASSPWDRGSTEAFF. CDR3 bases: TGTGCCAGCAGCCCTTGGGACAGGGGGAGCACTGAAGCTTTCTTT. V usage is TRBV3-1 (or the pseudogene TRBV3-2) and J usage is TRBJ1-1; 11 bases are shared with TRBD1. The length of the CDR3 is 15 residues. V shed 4 bases, J shed 4 bases, and the junction held 5 bases outside the gene matches. Per germline, CDR1 LGHDT and CDR2 YNNKEL (reference sequence).

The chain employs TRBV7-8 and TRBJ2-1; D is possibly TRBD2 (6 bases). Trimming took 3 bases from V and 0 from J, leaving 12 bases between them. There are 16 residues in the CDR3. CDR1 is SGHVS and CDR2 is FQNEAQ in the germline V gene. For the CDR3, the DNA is TGTGCCAGCAGCTTCCCTAGCGCGAGCTCCTACAATGAGCAGTTCTTC. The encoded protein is CASSFPSASSYNEQFF.

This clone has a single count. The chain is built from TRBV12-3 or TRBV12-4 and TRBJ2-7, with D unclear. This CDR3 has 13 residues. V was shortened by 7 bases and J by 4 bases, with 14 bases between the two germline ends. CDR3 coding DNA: TGTGCCAGCACCACCGGTAGTTATTACGAGCAGTACTTC. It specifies CASTTGSYYEQYF.

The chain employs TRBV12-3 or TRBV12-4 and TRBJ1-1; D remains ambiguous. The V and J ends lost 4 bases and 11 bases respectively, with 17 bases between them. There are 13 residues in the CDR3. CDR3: CASSSLLTVEAFF. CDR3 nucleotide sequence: TGTGCCAGCAGTTCTCTACTCACTGTCGAGGCTTTCTTT.

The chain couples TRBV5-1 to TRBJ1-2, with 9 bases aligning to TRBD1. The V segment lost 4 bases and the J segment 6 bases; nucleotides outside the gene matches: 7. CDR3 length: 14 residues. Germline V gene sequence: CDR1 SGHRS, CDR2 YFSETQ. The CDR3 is CASSRDRVEDGYTF. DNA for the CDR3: TGCGCCAGCAGCCGGGACAGGGTTGAAGATGGCTACACCTTC.

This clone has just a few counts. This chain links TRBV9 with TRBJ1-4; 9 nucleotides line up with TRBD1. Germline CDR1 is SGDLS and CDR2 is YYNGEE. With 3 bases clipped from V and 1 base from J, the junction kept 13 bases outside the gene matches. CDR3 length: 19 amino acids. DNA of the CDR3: TGTGCCAGCAGCGGGGAACCGGGACAGGGTCCCCTAACTAATGAAAAACTGTTTTTT. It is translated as CASSGEPGQGPLTNEKLFF.

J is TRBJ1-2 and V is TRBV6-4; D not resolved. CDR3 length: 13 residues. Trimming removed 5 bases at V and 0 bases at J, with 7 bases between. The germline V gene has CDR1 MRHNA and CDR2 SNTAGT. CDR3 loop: CASSPDTNYGYTF. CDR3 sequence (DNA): TGTGCCAGCAGTCCCGACACTAACTATGGCTACACCTTC.

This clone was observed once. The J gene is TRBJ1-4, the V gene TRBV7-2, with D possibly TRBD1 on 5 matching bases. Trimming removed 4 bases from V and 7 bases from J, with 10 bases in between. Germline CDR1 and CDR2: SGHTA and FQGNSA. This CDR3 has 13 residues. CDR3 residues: CASSSRVSEKLFF. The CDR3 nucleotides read TGTGCCAGCAGCTCCAGGGTTTCTGAAAAACTGTTTTTT. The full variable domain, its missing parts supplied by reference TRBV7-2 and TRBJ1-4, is GAGVSQSPSNKVTEKGKDVELRCDPISGHTALYWYRQSLGQGLEFLIYFQGNSAPDKSGLPSDRFSAERTGGSVSTLTIQRTQQEDSAVYLCASSSRVSEKLFFGSGTQLSVL.

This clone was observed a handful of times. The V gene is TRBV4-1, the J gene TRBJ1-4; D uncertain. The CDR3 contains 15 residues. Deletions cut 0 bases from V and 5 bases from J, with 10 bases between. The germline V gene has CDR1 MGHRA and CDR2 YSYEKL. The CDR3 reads CASSQESVSNEKLFF. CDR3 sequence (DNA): TGCGCCAGCAGCCAAGAGTCTGTCTCGAATGAAAAACTGTTTTTT.

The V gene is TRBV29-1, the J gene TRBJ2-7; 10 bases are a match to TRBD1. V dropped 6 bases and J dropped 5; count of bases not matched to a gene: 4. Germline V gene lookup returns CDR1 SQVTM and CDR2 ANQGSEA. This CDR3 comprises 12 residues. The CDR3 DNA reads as TGCAGCGTGGGGACAGGGGTCCACGAGCAGTACTTC. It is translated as CSVGTGVHEQYF.

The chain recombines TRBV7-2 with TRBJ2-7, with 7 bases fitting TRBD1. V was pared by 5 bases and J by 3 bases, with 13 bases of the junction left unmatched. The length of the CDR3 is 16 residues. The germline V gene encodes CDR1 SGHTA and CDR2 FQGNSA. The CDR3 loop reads CASSPGGGQVLYEQYF. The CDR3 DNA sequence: TGTGCCAGCAGCCCTGGGGGCGGACAGGTACTCTACGAGCAGTACTTC.

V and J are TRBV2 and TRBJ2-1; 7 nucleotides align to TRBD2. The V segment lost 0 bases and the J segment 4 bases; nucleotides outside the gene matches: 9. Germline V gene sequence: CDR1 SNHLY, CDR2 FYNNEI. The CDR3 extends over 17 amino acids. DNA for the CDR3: TGTGCCAGCAGTGAAGCGGGTCGGACTAGATTATACAATGAGCAGTTCTTC. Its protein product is CASSEAGRTRLYNEQFF.

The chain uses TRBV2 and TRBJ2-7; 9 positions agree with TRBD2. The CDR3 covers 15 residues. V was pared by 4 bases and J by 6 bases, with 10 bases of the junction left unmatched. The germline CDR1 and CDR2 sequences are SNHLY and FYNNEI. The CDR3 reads CASSGEALAGSEQYF. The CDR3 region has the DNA TGTGCCAGCAGTGGAGAAGCGCTAGCGGGGAGCGAGCAGTACTTC.

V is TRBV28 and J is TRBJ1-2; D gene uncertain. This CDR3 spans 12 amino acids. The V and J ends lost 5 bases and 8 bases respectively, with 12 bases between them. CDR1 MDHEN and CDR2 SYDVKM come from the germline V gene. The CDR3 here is CASSLLGVGYTF. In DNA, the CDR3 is TGTGCCAGCAGTCTTCTCGGGGTCGGCTACACCTTC.